This T cell receptor (beta chain) was sequenced for a study of T cells in localized non-small cell lung cancer. The CDR3 is 11 amino acids. CDR1 is MNHNY, CDR2 SVGAGI, per germline (reference sequence). V was cut by 2 bases and J by 10 bases, with 8 bases left in between. The method was immunoSEQ multiplex PCR; TCRdb's version includes in-frame clones alone and lacks a portion of them. The sample yields 45,000 to 60,000 clones, approximately 80% seen once. The chain combines TRBV6-6 with TRBJ2-5; the D is unclear. This receptor was taken from a female donor at least 60 years old with stage II squamous cell lung carcinoma. The sample consisted of peripheral blood, taken before any cancer treatment. CDR3 in DNA: TGTGCCAGCAGTTACAAGGTGGACCAGTACTTC. Translation: CASSYKVDQYF.